This is a list of T cell receptor beta chains from one sample in a study of PD-1 blockade in classical Hodgkin lymphoma. Here immunoSEQ multiplex PCR was the method, and the copy in TCRdb shows in-frame clones only, minus some. Found here are nearly 1,500 clones, about 80% of them singletons; the top ten hold about 24%. Source: CD8+ T cells from blood, taken at baseline. The receptors come from a human donor with classical Hodgkin lymphoma. Each CDR3 is given with its conserved first and last residue. The D gene is left open where the match is weak. The listing skips clone size in some rows; elsewhere it reads once, few, many or a size class.

size,J,V,D,DNA,CDR3
NA,TRBJ2-7,TRBV6-5,NA,TGTGCCAGCAGTTCGGCAGGGGAAGGGTACGAGCAGTACTTC,CASSSAGEGYEQYF
NA,TRBJ2-1,TRBV4-1,TRBD2,TGCGCCAGCAGCCACGGACTAGCGGGGGGAGACGGCTACAATGAGCAGTTCTTC,CASSHGLAGGDGYNEQFF
NA,TRBJ2-2,TRBV2,TRBD2,TGTGCCAGCAGTGAAACAAGCCTAGCGGGGGGCCCCGGGGAGCTGTTTTTT,CASSETSLAGGPGELFF
NA,TRBJ2-1,TRBV5-1,TRBD2,TGCGCCAGCAGCACCGTTCTGACGGGGGGTAGAAATGAGCAGTTCTTC,CASSTVLTGGRNEQFF
NA,TRBJ2-7,TRBV6-9,NA,TGTGCCAGCAGGCGCTACGAGCAGTACTTC,CASRRYEQYF
NA,TRBJ1-1,TRBV28,NA,TGTGCCAGCAGTCCAGGGTACGGGGGCGGCACTGAAGCTTTCTTT,CASSPGYGGGTEAFF
NA,TRBJ2-1,TRBV6-1,NA,TGTGCCAGCAGTCCGGGATCCTACAATGAGCAGTTCTTC,CASSPGSYNEQFF
NA,TRBJ2-3,TRBV4-2,NA,TGTGCCAGCAGCCTCACGGTCCAGGTTGGCACAGATACGCAGTATTTT,CASSLTVQVGTDTQYF
NA,TRBJ2-7,TRBV4-1,NA,TGCGCCAGCAGCCAAGAAAAAGGGGTCTCCTACGAGCAGTACTTC,CASSQEKGVSYEQYF
NA,TRBJ2-7,TRBV9,NA,TGTGCCAGCAGCGTAGATGTCAGCATGGCCTACGAGCAGTACTTC,CASSVDVSMAYEQYF
NA,TRBJ1-1,TRBV7-9,NA,TGTGCCAGCAGCCCAGAAGGAGGATCTAACACTGAAGCTTTCTTT,CASSPEGGSNTEAFF
NA,TRBJ1-5,TRBV28,NA,TGTGCCAGCAGTACCCCCGAGGGCCCAACGCTGGTGTCTAGCAATCAGCCCCAGCATTTT,CASSTPEGPTLVSSNQPQHF
once,TRBJ1-5,TRBV19,TRBD1,TGTGCCAGTAGTTGGAGGAGTGGGGAACAGGGGCAATCAGCCCCAGCATTT,CASSWRSGEQGQSAPAF
NA,TRBJ1-4,TRBV11-2,NA,TGTGCCAGCAGCTTAGTCGGTGAAAAACTGTTTTTT,CASSLVGEKLFF
NA,TRBJ2-2,TRBV10-3,TRBD1,TGTGCCGCCTTACAGGGGGACACCGGGGAGCTGTTTTTT,CAALQGDTGELFF
NA,TRBJ1-1,TRBV11-2,NA,TGTGCCAGCAGCTTACGCCGAATGAACACTGAAGCTTTCTTT,CASSLRRMNTEAFF
NA,TRBJ1-2,TRBV27,TRBD1,TGTGCCAGCAGTCTCACCGGGACAGGGGATGGCTACACCTTC,CASSLTGTGDGYTF
NA,TRBJ2-2,TRBV27,TRBD1,TGTGCCAGCAGTTACGGACAGGGCGGGGAGCTGTTTTTT,CASSYGQGGELFF
NA,TRBJ1-2,TRBV19,NA,TGTGCCAGTAGATCGGACCCTCTTACGAGCTACACCTTC,CASRSDPLTSYTF
NA,TRBJ1-1,TRBV5-6,NA,TGTGCCAGCAGCGCAATCTGGACAGATCAGAACACTGAAGCTTTCTTT,CASSAIWTDQNTEAFF
NA,TRBJ1-4,TRBV6-1,TRBD1,TGTGCCGGACGACAGGGGGTTGAGAATGAAAAACTGTTTTTT,CAGRQGVENEKLFF
NA,TRBJ1-5,TRBV11-2,NA,TGTGCCAGCAGCTTACATCCTGGCAGCAATCAGCCCCAGCATTTT,CASSLHPGSNQPQHF
NA,TRBJ1-5,TRBV27,NA,TGTGCCAGCAGCCATCGGGGGGTCAATCAGCCCCAGCATTTT,CASSHRGVNQPQHF
NA,TRBJ2-2,TRBV19,TRBD1,TGTGCCAGTAGTTCTTCCTTTTGGGACAGTTGGCGCGGGGAGCTGTTTTTT,CASSSSFWDSWRGELFF
NA,TRBJ1-2,TRBV9,NA,TGTGCCAGCAGCGTAGTGCGGGGTTCGAGGGGTGATCTTGGCTATGGCTACACCTTC,CASSVVRGSRGDLGYGYTF